This paragraph covers one TCR beta chain sequence. Authors' methods: By means of reference gene primer amplification, nucleated cell counts were estimated. Sequencing was performed with immunoSEQ multiplex PCR; in TCRdb, only in-frame clones are kept and a portion is missing. Clone size and V and J calls were adopted from that table, with D and trimming inferred from the DNA. This sample has 95,000 to 100,000 clones, with 90% to 95% found just once. The record originates from a study of blood T cell repertoires in COVID-19. Study as a whole: COVID-19 samples from acute and convalescent phases originated in the United States, Italy and Spain. In each case, the material was cDNA or gDNA derived from T cells, B-cell-depleted T cells, or PBMCs.

This clonotype originated in a man in his fifties or sixties with acute or convalescent COVID-19. Sequenced material: peripheral blood.

The CDR3 nucleotides read TGTGCCAGCAGTCGGACTAGCGGGGGGTATGATGAGCAGTTCTTC. Its protein product is CASSRTSGGYDEQFF. The chain has TRBV2 and TRBJ2-1; 14 bases map to TRBD2. Germline V gene lookup returns CDR1 SNHLY and CDR2 FYNNEI. V shed 5 bases and J 8 bases; nucleotides not matched to a gene: 5. The CDR3 totals 15 residues.